These 25 T cell receptor beta chains were all obtained from the same sample, sequenced in a study of beta chain features in type 1 diabetes. Study-level results: Shortening that was moderate but significant affected the TCRB CDR3s of Type 1 diabetes patients in all four CD4+ subsets.

cDNA synthesis used the whole RNA isolate, giving expressed TCRB sequences. Sequenced by immunoSEQ multiplex PCR; TCRdb stores in-frame clones only, minus some. The sample holds a few hundred thousand clones, about 14% seen once. No antigens are known for them. The sequencing input was naive CD4+ T cells from blood. These receptor sequences come from a woman aged 18-35 years with type 1 diabetes.

J is TRBJ1-2 and V is TRBV28; no reliable D call. Trimming removed 6 bases at V and 4 bases at J, with 12 bases between. Germline V gene sequence: CDR1 MDHEN, CDR2 SYDVKM. The CDR3 extends over 13 amino acids. The CDR3, as DNA: TGTGCCAGCAGCTACACAGTGATCTATGGCTACACCTTC. This sequence encodes CASSYTVIYGYTF.

V is TRBV19 and J is TRBJ1-1, with D hard to call. V shed 4 bases and J shed 6 bases, with 18 bases lying between them. This CDR3 has 15 residues. Germline V gene lookup returns CDR1 LNHDA and CDR2 SQIVND (reference sequence). CDR3 sequence (DNA): TGTGCCAGTAGTAGCCTGGGCGGAGGTTTTTCTGAAGCTTTCTTT. Translated: CASSSLGGGFSEAFF.

This clone occurred a few times. The chain combines TRBV30 with TRBJ1-5; TRBD1 agrees at 7 bases. CDR3 length: 14 amino acids. The V gene's germline CDR1 is GTSNPN and CDR2 SVGIG (reference sequence). V lost 0 bases and J lost 7; bases outside the gene matches: 6. CDR3 DNA sequence: TGTGCCTGGAGTGTACAGGGGAACGCGCAGCCCCAGCATTTT. Translation gives CAWSVQGNAQPQHF.

The chain recombines TRBV7-9 with TRBJ1-1, with D hard to call. Looked up from germline, CDR1 is SEHNR and CDR2 is FQNEAQ (reference sequence). Trimming removed 1 base from V and 0 bases from J, with 6 bases in between. This CDR3 spans 14 amino acids. CDR3 in amino acids: CASSLEPVNTEAFF. CDR3 coding DNA: TGTGCCAGCAGCTTAGAACCGGTGAACACTGAAGCTTTCTTT.

This chain uses TRBV7-9 with TRBJ2-1; 10 nucleotides agree with TRBD1. Per germline, CDR1 SEHNR and CDR2 FQNEAQ (reference sequence). After removal of 4 bases from V and 3 bases from J, the junction contained 3 bases not matched to a gene. The CDR3 totals 15 residues. CDR3 loop: CASSYGTGVYNEQFF. CDR3 nucleotides: TGTGCCAGCAGCTATGGGACAGGGGTCTACAATGAGCAGTTCTTC. Complete variable domain (other parts from reference TRBV7-9 and TRBJ2-1): DTGVSQNPRHKITKRGQNVTFRCDPISEHNRLYWYRQTLGQGPEFLTYFQNEAQLEKSRLLSDRFSAERPKGSFSTLEIQRTEQGDSAMYLCASSYGTGVYNEQFFGPGTRLTVL.

This clone was seen more than once but under ten times. The chain uses TRBV10-3 and TRBJ2-7; 10 positions match TRBD1. The length of the CDR3 is 15 residues. J gave up 6 bases and V 6 bases, and 11 bases lay outside the gene matches. In germline, CDR1 is ENHRY, CDR2 SYGVKD. CDR3 coding DNA: TGTGCCATCAGCGCCGGGACAGGGGCAGGGGTCGAGCAGTACTTC. This gives the protein CAISAGTGAGVEQYF.

The chain links TRBV5-1 to TRBJ2-2; weak D call: TRBD2 (6 bases). Germline V CDR1 and CDR2: SGHRS, YFSETQ. The CDR3 is 15 amino acids. V was clipped by 0 bases and J by 10 bases, with 16 bases between them. This chain's CDR3 is CASSLGSGAPSELFF. CDR3 DNA: TGCGCCAGCAGCTTGGGATCGGGAGCACCGTCGGAGCTGTTTTTT.

In this sample, this clone turned up a few times. The chain joins TRBV7-9 to TRBJ2-1, with a possible D match to TRBD1 (5 bases). V was pared by 4 bases and J by 4 bases, with 14 bases between. CDR1 is SEHNR, CDR2 FQNEAQ, per germline (reference sequence). The CDR3 loop spans 15 amino acids. The CDR3 DNA follows: TGTGCCAGCAGCTCCGCCCAAGGGGTGTACAATGAGCAGTTCTTC. Amino acid sequence: CASSSAQGVYNEQFF.

The rearrangement uses TRBV15 and TRBJ1-4; D is unclear. Germline values: CDR1 LNHNV, CDR2 YYDKDF (reference sequence). The CDR3 runs to 15 residues. V gave up 0 bases and J gave up 5 bases, with 10 bases separating them. The CDR3 loop is CATSRDQPGNEKLFF. The DNA of the CDR3 is TGTGCCACCAGCAGAGATCAGCCGGGGAATGAAAAACTGTTTTTT.

The table lists this clone with a few counts. The chain couples TRBV29-1 to TRBJ2-5; TRBD2 matches 12 bases. The germline V gene encodes CDR1 SQVTM and CDR2 ANQGSEA. V trimming: 5 bases; J trimming: 5 bases; junction bases outside the gene matches: 3. The CDR3 length is 13 residues. As DNA, the CDR3 is TGCAGCGTTTCTAGCGGGAGGGCGGAGACCCAGTACTTC. Protein: CSVSSGRAETQYF.

This clone was seen more than once but under ten times. The chain employs TRBV29-1 and TRBJ2-5, with TRBD2 matching over 7 bases. The V segment lost 7 bases and the J segment 0 bases; nucleotides outside the gene matches: 11. The CDR3 runs 15 residues. CDR1 is SQVTM, CDR2 ANQGSEA, per germline. In nucleotides, the CDR3 is TGCAGCGCCCGAGAGGGTAGCGGGTACCAAGAGACCCAGTACTTC. Encoded protein: CSAREGSGYQETQYF.

This clone came up a few times. The V gene is TRBV30, the J gene TRBJ1-2; no definite D call. The CDR3 runs to 14 residues. V lost 2 bases and J lost 0, with 10 bases in between. In germline, CDR1 is GTSNPN, CDR2 SVGIG (reference sequence). The CDR3 nucleotides read TGTGCCTGGAGTCTACAGCCACCTAACTATGGCTACACCTTC. Translated: CAWSLQPPNYGYTF.

The chain couples TRBV25-1 to TRBJ2-3, with D possibly being TRBD2 (5 bases). CDR1 and CDR2 from the germline V gene are MGHDK and SYGVNS. The germline V and J ends were trimmed by 1 base and 6 bases, with 20 bases remaining between them. The length of the CDR3 is 17 residues. CDR3 sequence: CASSELGVGESGDTQYF. The CDR3 DNA follows: TGTGCCAGCAGTGAATTAGGCGTGGGAGAGTCTGGGGATACGCAGTATTTT.

There are a few counts of this clone. The genes are TRBV7-6 and TRBJ2-2, with D hard to call. This CDR3 region has 15 residues. The germline V gene encodes CDR1 SGHVS and CDR2 FNYEAQ. Deletions cut 1 base from V and 5 bases from J, with 11 bases between. The CDR3 is CASSLGFGSTGELFF. CDR3 coding DNA: TGTGCCAGCAGCTTAGGATTCGGGTCGACCGGGGAGCTGTTTTTT. The complete variable domain, with remaining parts taken from reference TRBV7-6 and TRBJ2-2, reads GAGVSQSPRYKVTKRGQDVALRCDPISGHVSLYWYRQALGQGPEFLTYFNYEAQQDKSGLPNDRFSAERPEGSISTLTIQRTEQRDSAMYRCASSLGFGSTGELFFGEGSRLTVL.

This clone showed up just a few times. The chain joins TRBV4-1 to TRBJ1-1; 7 nucleotides agree with TRBD1. From germline, CDR1 is MGHRA and CDR2 YSYEKL. V gave up 1 base and J gave up 3 bases; unmatched junction bases: 5. CDR3 length: 15 amino acids. The CDR3 region is CASSQGQGAYTEAFF. The DNA for the CDR3 is TGCGCCAGCAGCCAAGGACAGGGTGCGTACACTGAAGCTTTCTTT.

CDR3 nucleotide sequence: TGTGCCAGCAGCGTAGGTCCCGGAGTAGCGGGAGGGGGGTACAATGAGCAGTTCTTC. Translated: CASSVGPGVAGGGYNEQFF. The chain couples TRBV9 to TRBJ2-1; TRBD2 agrees at 11 bases. The germline V gene encodes CDR1 SGDLS and CDR2 YYNGEE. Trimming removed 0 bases from V and 4 bases from J; junction bases left unmatched: 12. CDR3 length: 19 residues.

The rearrangement joins TRBV19 to TRBJ2-1; 10 positions match TRBD2. The CDR3 totals 15 residues. Germline assignment: CDR1 LNHDA and CDR2 SQIVND (reference sequence). The trim removed 7 bases at V and 0 bases at J, leaving 3 bases unmatched. Here the CDR3 DNA reads TGTGCCAGTAAGCGGGAGGGGAGCTCCTACAATGAGCAGTTCTTC. It codes for CASKREGSSYNEQFF.

V is TRBV2 and J is TRBJ2-7; TRBD1 agrees at 7 bases. V trimming: 6 bases; J trimming: 4 bases; junction bases outside the gene matches: 9. Germline V gene data show CDR1 as SNHLY and CDR2 as FYNNEI. CDR3 size: 14 residues. CDR3 sequence (DNA): TGTGCCAGCAGCAGTGAGGGGGCTGGGTACGAGCAGTACTTC. It translates to CASSSEGAGYEQYF.

This clone was observed a handful of times. The CDR3, as DNA: TGTGCCATCAGTGACTCCCTGGGGGCGCTCGGCCTCTTCGAGCAGTACTTC. Translation: CAISDSLGALGLFEQYF. The rearrangement uses TRBV10-3 and TRBJ2-7, with D possibly being TRBD1 (6 bases). Per the germline V gene, CDR1 is ENHRY and CDR2 is SYGVKD. The CDR3 is 17 residues long. Trimming left V 3 bases short and J 6 bases short, with 24 bases between.

Only a few counts were recorded for this clone. The CDR3 here is CASSTQGNTEAFF. In DNA, the CDR3 is TGCGCCAGCAGTACCCAGGGGAACACTGAAGCTTTCTTT. V usage is TRBV10-2 and J usage is TRBJ1-1; D possibly corresponds to TRBD1 (5 bases). Trimming left V 5 bases short and J 1 base short, with 8 bases between. This CDR3 is 13 amino acids long. CDR1 is WSHSY, CDR2 SAAADI, per germline.

The rearrangement uses TRBV10-3 and TRBJ2-5; 7 bases are shared with TRBD2. CDR1 is ENHRY and CDR2 is SYGVKD in the germline V gene. The CDR3 has 13 amino acids. The ends lost 6 bases at V and 4 bases at J; junction bases unmatched: 5. The CDR3 spells CAIRSSGGETQYF. In nucleotides, the CDR3 is TGTGCCATCAGGTCTAGCGGTGGAGAGACCCAGTACTTC.

This clone was seen only a few times. The chain employs TRBV29-1 and TRBJ1-2; TRBD1 agrees at 7 bases. The germline V gene encodes CDR1 SQVTM and CDR2 ANQGSEA. The CDR3 contains 13 residues. V shed 3 bases, J shed 6 bases, and the junction held 7 bases outside the gene matches. The chain's CDR3 is CSVERGTEHGYTF. The CDR3 DNA follows: TGCAGCGTTGAGAGAGGGACAGAACATGGCTACACCTTC.

Only a few counts were recorded for this clone. The rearrangement uses TRBV19 and TRBJ1-2; D remains unclear. V was shortened by 3 bases and J by 3 bases, with 8 bases between the two germline ends. This CDR3 comprises 13 residues. Germline values: CDR1 LNHDA, CDR2 SQIVND (reference sequence). CDR3 nucleotide sequence: TGTGCCAGTAGTATTTCGGTTCACTATGGCTACACCTTC. Residues: CASSISVHYGYTF.

The DNA of the CDR3 is TGTGCCACCAGCAGAGATCTCACCGGGGAGCTGTTTTTT. It is translated as CATSRDLTGELFF. The chain uses TRBV15 and TRBJ2-2; the D is unclear. This CDR3 is built from 13 residues. The germline V gene has CDR1 LNHNV and CDR2 YYDKDF (reference sequence). V lost 0 bases, J lost 4 bases, and 3 bases lay in between.

Here the CDR3 DNA reads TGTGCCAGCAGGCCGGGCGGGGCAGATACGCAGTATTTT. Protein: CASRPGGADTQYF. The J gene is TRBJ2-3, the V gene TRBV28, with D possibly matching TRBD2 (6 bases). This CDR3 comprises 13 residues. The germline V gene encodes CDR1 MDHEN and CDR2 SYDVKM. Trimming cost V 6 bases and J 4 bases, with 11 bases left between them. Together with reference TRBV28 and TRBJ2-3, the CDR3 gives the full variable domain: DVKVTQSSRYLVKRTGEKVFLECVQDMDHENMFWYRQDPGLGLRLIYFSYDVKMKEKGDIPEGYSVSREKKERFSLILESASTNQTSMYLCASRPGGADTQYFGPGTRLTVL.